The subject of this entry is one T cell receptor beta chain. Its target is unknown. TCRdb's table, derived via immunoSEQ multiplex PCR, lists solely in-frame clones and lacks some. In the table there are just over 65,000 clones, approximately 96% of which are singletons. The donors belonged to the approximately 110-subject validation cohort, separate from the roughly 670-subject first cohort. Germline lookup yields CDR1 SGHRS and CDR2 YFSETQ. CDR3 length equals 15 residues. Trimming cost V 0 bases and J 3 bases, with 11 bases left between them. This sample is part of a study of cytomegalovirus exposure and HLA in healthy donors. Turning to the study itself: The 95 to 150 validation repertoires used the same platform as the 650 to 850 first-cohort repertoires, a later analysis reported. Study-level findings and limits: In a later analysis, first-cohort TCR clusters were found to tend to co-occur in the 130 or so validation repertoires. CMV antigen specificity of three CMV-associated chains was confirmed in vitro.

Material for sequencing was PBMCs. This clonotype was obtained from a woman younger than 30 in good health and CMV-seropositive. The chain employs TRBV5-1 and TRBJ2-3, with TRBD2 as a possible D gene (5 bases). The CDR3 nucleotides read TGCGCCAGCAGCTTGGGACTAATCGCTACAGATACGCAGTATTTT. It yields the protein CASSLGLIATDTQYF.